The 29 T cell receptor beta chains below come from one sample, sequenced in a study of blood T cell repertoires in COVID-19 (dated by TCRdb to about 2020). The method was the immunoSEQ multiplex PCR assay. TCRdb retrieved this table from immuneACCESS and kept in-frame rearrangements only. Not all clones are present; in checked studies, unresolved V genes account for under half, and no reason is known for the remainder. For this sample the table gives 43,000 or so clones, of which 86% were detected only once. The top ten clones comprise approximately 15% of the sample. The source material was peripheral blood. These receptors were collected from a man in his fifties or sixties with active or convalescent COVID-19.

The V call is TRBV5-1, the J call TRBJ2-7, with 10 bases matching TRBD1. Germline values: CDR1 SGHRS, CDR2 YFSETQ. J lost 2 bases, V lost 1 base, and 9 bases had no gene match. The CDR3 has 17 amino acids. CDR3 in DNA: TGCGCCAGCAGCTTGTCCCCGGGACAGGGGAACCCCTACGAGCAGTACTTC. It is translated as CASSLSPGQGNPYEQYF.

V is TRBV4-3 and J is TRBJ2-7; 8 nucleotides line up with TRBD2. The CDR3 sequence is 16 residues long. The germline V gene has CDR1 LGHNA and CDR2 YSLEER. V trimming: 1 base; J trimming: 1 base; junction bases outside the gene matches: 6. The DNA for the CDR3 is TGCGCCAGCAGCCAAGCCAGCGGGGGCTGGTCCTACGAGCAGTACTTC. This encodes CASSQASGGWSYEQYF.

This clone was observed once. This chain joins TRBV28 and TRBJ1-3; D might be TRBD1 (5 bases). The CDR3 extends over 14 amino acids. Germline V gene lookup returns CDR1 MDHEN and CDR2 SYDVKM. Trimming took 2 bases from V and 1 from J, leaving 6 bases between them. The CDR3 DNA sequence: TGTGCCAGCAGTTTACAGGGATCTGGAAACACCATATATTTT. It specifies CASSLQGSGNTIYF.

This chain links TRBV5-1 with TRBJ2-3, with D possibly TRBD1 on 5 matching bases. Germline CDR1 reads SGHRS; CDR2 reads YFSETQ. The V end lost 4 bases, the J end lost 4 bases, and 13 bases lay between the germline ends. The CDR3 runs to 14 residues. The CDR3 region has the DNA TGCGCCAGCAGCCAGGGCCCGGCCCCAGATACGCAGTATTTT. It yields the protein CASSQGPAPDTQYF.

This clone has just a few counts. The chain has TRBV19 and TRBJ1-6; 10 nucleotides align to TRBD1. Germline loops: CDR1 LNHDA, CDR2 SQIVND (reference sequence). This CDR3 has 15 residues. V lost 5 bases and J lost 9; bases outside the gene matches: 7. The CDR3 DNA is TGTGCCAGTAGTCTCTTCCGGGACAGGGGTTCACCCCTCCACTTT. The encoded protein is CASSLFRDRGSPLHF.

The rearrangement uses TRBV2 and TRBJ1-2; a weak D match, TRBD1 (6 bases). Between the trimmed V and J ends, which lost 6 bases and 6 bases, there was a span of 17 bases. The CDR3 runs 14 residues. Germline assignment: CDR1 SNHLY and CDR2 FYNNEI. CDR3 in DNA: TGTGCCAGCAGCCCTCGGGTAGGGGGGGATGGCTACACCTTC. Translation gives CASSPRVGGDGYTF.

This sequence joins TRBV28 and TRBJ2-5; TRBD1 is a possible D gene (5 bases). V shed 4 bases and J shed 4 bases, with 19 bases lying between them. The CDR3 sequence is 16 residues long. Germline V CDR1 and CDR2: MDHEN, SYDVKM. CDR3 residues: CASSSTSLTARETQYF. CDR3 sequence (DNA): TGTGCCAGCAGTTCCACATCCCTGACAGCCCGAGAGACCCAGTACTTC. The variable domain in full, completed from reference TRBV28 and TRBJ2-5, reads DVKVTQSSRYLVKRTGEKVFLECVQDMDHENMFWYRQDPGLGLRLIYFSYDVKMKEKGDIPEGYSVSREKKERFSLILESASTNQTSMYLCASSSTSLTARETQYFGPGTRLLVL.

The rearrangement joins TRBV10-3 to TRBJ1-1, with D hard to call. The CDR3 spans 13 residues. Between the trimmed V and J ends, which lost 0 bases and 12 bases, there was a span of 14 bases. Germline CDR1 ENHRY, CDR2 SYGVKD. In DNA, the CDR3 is TGTGCCATCAGTGAGTCGCAGGTAGTGGGTCCTTTCTTT. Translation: CAISESQVVGPFF.

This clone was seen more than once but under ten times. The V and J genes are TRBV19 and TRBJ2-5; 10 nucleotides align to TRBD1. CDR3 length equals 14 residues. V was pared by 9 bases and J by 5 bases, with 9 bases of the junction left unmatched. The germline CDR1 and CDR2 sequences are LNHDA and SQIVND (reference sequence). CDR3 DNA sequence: TGTGCCAGCAGAGACAGGGGGCGCGGGGAGACCCAGTACTTC. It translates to CASRDRGRGETQYF.

The CDR3 reads CASTRTGVDNQPQHF. As DNA, the CDR3 is TGTGCCAGTACCAGGACAGGGGTTGACAATCAGCCCCAGCATTTT. The V gene is TRBV19, the J gene TRBJ1-5; TRBD1 matches 9 bases. CDR3 length equals 15 residues. Germline CDR1 and CDR2: LNHDA and SQIVND (reference sequence). The ends lost 7 bases at V and 3 bases at J; junction bases unmatched: 7. The whole variable domain, remainder taken from reference TRBV19 and TRBJ1-5, is DGGITQSPKYLFRKEGQNVTLSCEQNLNHDAMYWYRQDPGQGLRLIYYSQIVNDFQKGDIAEGYSVSREKKESFPLTVTSAQKNPTAFYLCASTRTGVDNQPQHFGDGTRLSIL.

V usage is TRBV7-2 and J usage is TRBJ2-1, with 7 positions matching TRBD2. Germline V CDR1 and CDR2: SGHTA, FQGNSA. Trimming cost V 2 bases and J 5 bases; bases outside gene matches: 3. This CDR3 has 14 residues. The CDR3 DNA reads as TGTGCCAGCAGCTTATTGAGCGGGGACAATGAGCAGTTCTTC. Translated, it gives CASSLLSGDNEQFF. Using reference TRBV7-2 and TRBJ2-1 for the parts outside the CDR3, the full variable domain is GAGVSQSPSNKVTEKGKDVELRCDPISGHTALYWYRQSLGQGLEFLIYFQGNSAPDKSGLPSDRFSAERTGGSVSTLTIQRTQQEDSAVYLCASSLLSGDNEQFFGPGTRLTVL.

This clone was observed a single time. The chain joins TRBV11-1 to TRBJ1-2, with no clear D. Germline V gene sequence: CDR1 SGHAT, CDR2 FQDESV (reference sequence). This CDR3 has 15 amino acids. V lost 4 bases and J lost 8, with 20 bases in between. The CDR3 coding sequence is TGTGCCAGCAGCTCCGGACTGAGGCCTACTATGGGCTACACCTTC. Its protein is CASSSGLRPTMGYTF.

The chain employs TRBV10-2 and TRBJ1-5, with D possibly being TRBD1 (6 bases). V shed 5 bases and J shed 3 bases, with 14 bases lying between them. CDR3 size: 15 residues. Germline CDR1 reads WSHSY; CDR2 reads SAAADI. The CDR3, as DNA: TGCGCCAGCAGTCCATCAGGGGCTTACAATCAGCCCCAGCATTTT. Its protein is CASSPSGAYNQPQHF.

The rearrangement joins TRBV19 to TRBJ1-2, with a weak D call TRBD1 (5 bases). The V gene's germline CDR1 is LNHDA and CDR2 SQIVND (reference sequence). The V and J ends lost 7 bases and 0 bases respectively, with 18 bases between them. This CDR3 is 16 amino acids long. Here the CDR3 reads CASTRFSTATNYGYTF. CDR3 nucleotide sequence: TGTGCCAGTACCCGTTTTTCGACAGCAACTAACTATGGCTACACCTTC.

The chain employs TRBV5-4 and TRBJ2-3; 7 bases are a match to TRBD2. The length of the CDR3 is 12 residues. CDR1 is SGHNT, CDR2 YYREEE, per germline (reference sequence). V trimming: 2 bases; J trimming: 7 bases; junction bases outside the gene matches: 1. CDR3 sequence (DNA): TGTGCCAGCAGCTTAGCGGGGAATACGCAGTATTTT. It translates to CASSLAGNTQYF.

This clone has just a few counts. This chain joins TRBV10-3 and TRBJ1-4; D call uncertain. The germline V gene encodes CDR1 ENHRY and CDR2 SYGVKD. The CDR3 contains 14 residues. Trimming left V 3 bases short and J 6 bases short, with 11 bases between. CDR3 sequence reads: CAISDAAEDEKLFF. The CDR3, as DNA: TGTGCCATCAGTGATGCGGCAGAAGATGAAAAACTGTTTTTT.

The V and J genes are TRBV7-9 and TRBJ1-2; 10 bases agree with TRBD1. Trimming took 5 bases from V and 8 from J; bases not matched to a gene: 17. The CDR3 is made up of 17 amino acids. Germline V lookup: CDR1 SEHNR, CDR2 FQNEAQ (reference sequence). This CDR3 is CASSGQTGGEGSYGYTF. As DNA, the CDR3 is TGTGCCAGCAGCGGACAGACAGGGGGCGAGGGTTCCTACGGCTACACCTTC.

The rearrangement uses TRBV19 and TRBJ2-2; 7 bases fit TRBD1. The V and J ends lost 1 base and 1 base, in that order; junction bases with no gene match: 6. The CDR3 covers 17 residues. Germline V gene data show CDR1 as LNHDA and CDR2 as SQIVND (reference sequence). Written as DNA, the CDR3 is TGTGCCAGTAGTATAGCCCATAGGACAGGGAACACCGGGGAGCTGTTTTTT. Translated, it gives CASSIAHRTGNTGELFF.

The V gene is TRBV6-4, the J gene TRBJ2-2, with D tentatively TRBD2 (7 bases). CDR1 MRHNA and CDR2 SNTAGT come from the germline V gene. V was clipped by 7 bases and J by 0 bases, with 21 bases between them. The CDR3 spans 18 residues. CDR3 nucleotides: TGTGCCAGCACTTTACATGGAGGGGGGGCGCCGAACACCGGGGAGCTGTTTTTT. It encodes CASTLHGGGAPNTGELFF.

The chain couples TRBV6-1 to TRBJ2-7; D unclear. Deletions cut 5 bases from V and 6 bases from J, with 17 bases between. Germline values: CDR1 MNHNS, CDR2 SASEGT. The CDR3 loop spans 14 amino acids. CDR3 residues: CASSPDGEAAEQYF. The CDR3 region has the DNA TGTGCCAGCAGTCCAGACGGAGAGGCGGCCGAGCAGTACTTC.

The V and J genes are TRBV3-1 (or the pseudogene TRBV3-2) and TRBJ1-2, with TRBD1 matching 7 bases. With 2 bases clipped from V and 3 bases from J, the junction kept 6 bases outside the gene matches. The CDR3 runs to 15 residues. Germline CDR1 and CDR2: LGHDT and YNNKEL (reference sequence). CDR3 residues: CASSQFEGADYGYTF. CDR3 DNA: TGTGCCAGCAGCCAATTCGAGGGGGCAGACTATGGCTACACCTTC.

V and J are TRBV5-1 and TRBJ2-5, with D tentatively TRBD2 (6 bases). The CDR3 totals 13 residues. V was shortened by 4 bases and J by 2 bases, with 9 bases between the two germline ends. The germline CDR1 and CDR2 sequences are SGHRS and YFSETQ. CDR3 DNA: TGCGCCAGCAGCCGGGGACTTCAAGAGACCCAGTACTTC. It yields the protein CASSRGLQETQYF.

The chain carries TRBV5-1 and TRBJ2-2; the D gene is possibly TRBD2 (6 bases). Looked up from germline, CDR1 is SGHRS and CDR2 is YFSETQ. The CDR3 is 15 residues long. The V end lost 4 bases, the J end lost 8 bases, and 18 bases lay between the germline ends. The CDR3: CASSPGLDPEGELFF. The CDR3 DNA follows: TGCGCCAGCAGCCCGGGACTGGACCCCGAGGGGGAGCTGTTTTTT.

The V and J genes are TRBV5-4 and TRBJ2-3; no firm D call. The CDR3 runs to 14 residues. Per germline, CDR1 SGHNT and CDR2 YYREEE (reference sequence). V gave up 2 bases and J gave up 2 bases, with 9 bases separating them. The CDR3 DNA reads TGTGCCAGCAGCTTTCTGGCATCCACAGATACGCAGTATTTT. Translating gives CASSFLASTDTQYF.

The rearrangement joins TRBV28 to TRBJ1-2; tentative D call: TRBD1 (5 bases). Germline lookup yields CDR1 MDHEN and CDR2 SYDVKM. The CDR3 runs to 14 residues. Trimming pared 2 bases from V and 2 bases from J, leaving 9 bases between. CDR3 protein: CASSLPGKNYGYTF. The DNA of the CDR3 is TGTGCCAGCAGTTTACCAGGGAAAAACTATGGCTACACCTTC.

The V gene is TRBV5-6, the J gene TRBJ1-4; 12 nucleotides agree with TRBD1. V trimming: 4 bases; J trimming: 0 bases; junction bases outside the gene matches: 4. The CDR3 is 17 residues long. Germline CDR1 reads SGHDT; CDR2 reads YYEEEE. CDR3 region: CASSQGTGGATNEKLFF. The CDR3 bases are TGTGCCAGCAGCCAAGGGACAGGGGGCGCAACTAATGAAAAACTGTTTTTT.

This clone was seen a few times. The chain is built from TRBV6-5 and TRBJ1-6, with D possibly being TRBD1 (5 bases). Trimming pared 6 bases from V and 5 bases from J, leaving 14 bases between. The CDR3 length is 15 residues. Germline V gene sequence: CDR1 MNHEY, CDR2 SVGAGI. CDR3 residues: CASSRTMIDNSPLHF. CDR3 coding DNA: TGTGCCAGCAGCAGGACAATGATTGATAATTCACCCCTCCACTTT.

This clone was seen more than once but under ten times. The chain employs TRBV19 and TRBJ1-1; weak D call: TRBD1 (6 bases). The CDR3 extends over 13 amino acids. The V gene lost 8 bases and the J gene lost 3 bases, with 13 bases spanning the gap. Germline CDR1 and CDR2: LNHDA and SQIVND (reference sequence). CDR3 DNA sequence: TGTGCCAGTCTGGCAGGGGCGTACACTGAAGCTTTCTTT. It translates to CASLAGAYTEAFF.

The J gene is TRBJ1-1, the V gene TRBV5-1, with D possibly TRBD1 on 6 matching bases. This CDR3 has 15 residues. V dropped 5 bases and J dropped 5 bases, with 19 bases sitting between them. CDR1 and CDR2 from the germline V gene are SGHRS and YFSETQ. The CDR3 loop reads CASRGTGIEQTEAFF. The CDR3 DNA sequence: TGCGCCAGCAGAGGAACAGGGATAGAGCAGACTGAAGCTTTCTTT.